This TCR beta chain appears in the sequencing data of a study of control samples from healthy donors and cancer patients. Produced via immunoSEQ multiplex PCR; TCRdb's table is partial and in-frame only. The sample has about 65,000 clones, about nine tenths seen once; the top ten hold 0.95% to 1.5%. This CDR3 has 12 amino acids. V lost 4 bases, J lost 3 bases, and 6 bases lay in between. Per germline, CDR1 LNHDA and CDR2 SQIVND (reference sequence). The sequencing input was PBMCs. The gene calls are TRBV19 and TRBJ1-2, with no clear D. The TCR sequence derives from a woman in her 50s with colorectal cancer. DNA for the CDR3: TGTGCCAGTAGTAGCCGGGACTATGGCTACACCTTC. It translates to CASSSRDYGYTF. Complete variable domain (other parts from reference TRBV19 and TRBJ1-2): DGGITQSPKYLFRKEGQNVTLSCEQNLNHDAMYWYRQDPGQGLRLIYYSQIVNDFQKGDIAEGYSVSREKKESFPLTVTSAQKNPTAFYLCASSSRDYGYTFGSGTRLTVV.